Shown below are 6 T cell receptor beta chains from a single sample sequenced in a study of blood T cell repertoires in COVID-19. Assay used: immunoSEQ multiplex PCR; TCRdb lists only in-frame clones, some missing. In the table there are fewer than 200,000 clones, approximately 87% of which are singletons. The sample taken for sequencing was PBMCs or T cells enriched from blood (not recorded which). The receptor source for this set is a woman in her forties or fifties who had recovered from COVID-19.

V is TRBV7-2 and J is TRBJ2-7, with TRBD2 identical over 13 bases. CDR3 length: 17 amino acids. The trim removed 6 bases at V and 7 bases at J, leaving 15 bases unmatched. Germline loops: CDR1 SGHTA, CDR2 FQGNSA. CDR3 sequence (DNA): TGTGCCAGCAGGGGGTGGGAACTAGCGGGAGGGCTGAGAGAGCAGTACGTC. Translation gives CASRGWELAGGLREQYV.

The chain joins TRBV28 to TRBJ1-5; D may be TRBD1 (6 bases). CDR1 is MDHEN, CDR2 SYDVKM, per germline. CDR3 length: 12 residues. Deletions cut 5 bases from V and 12 bases from J, with 14 bases between. The CDR3 protein is CASSSPTGLQHF. DNA of the CDR3: TGTGCCAGCAGTAGCCCGACAGGACTCCAGCATTTT.

The chain has TRBV12-3 or TRBV12-4 and TRBJ1-1, with D hard to call. Trimming removed 5 bases at V and 6 bases at J, with 10 bases between. The CDR3 length is 12 residues. The CDR3 loop reads CASSRPRPEAFF. CDR3 bases: TGTGCCAGCAGTCGTCCTAGACCTGAAGCTTTCTTT.

As concerns this clone: This specimen includes other DNA sequences encoding the same CDR3. V and J are TRBV7-2 and TRBJ1-5; 7 positions agree with TRBD1. The germline V gene encodes CDR1 SGHTA and CDR2 FQGNSA. Trimming took 1 base from V and 6 from J; bases not matched to a gene: 0. This CDR3 contains 13 residues. The CDR3 DNA sequence: TGTGCCAGCAGCTTAGACAGGGGTCAGCCCCAGCATTTT. Protein product: CASSLDRGQPQHF.

The rearrangement links TRBV12-3 or TRBV12-4 to TRBJ2-7; 8 bases are a match to TRBD1. This CDR3 has 12 amino acids. V dropped 5 bases and J dropped 3; count of bases not matched to a gene: 0. The CDR3 region is CASSTGGYEQYV. CDR3 nucleotide sequence: TGTGCCAGCAGTACAGGGGGCTACGAGCAGTACGTC.

V usage is TRBV2 and J usage is TRBJ1-6; 9 nucleotides line up with TRBD1. Germline CDR1 reads SNHLY; CDR2 reads FYNNEI. The CDR3 runs 18 residues. V shed 10 bases and J 2 bases; nucleotides not matched to a gene: 15. The CDR3: CAIPTGTGSFTYNSPLHF. In DNA, the CDR3 is TGTGCCATCCCTACCGGGACAGGGAGTTTTACCTATAATTCACCCCTCCACTTT.